The next 16 T cell receptor beta chains were all read from a single sample in a study of metastatic and nonmetastatic thyroid tumors. TCRdb reprocessed the PCR reads via MiXCR. Among about 4,200 clones listed, under 45% were seen once. No patient received treatment before thyroid surgery. The sample was adjacent normal tissue. These receptors all stem from a male donor with papillary thyroid cancer or a benign thyroid nodule (not recorded which). Some clones in this sample may be carry-over from other donors' samples.

In its sample, this clone ranks as large. The chain links TRBV9 to TRBJ2-7, with TRBD2 identical over 10 bases. Looked up from germline, CDR1 is SGDLS and CDR2 is YYNGEE. This CDR3 contains 16 residues. Losses at the gene ends were 4 bases for V and 5 bases for J; bases not matched to a gene: 12. The CDR3 sequence: CASSSGLVTSGDEQYF. As DNA, the CDR3 is TGTGCCAGCAGCTCGGGACTAGTTACTAGCGGGGACGAGCAGTACTTC.

This clone has just a few counts. The rearrangement uses TRBV28 and TRBJ1-4, with 7 bases aligning to TRBD1. J was trimmed by 7 bases and V by 10 bases; bases with no gene match: 12. The CDR3 sequence is 14 residues long. In germline, CDR1 is MDHEN, CDR2 SYDVKM. The CDR3 coding sequence is TGTGCCACCAACCGGGACAGAAGAACTGAAAAACTGTTTTTT. As protein: CATNRDRRTEKLFF.

The J gene is TRBJ1-5, the V gene TRBV6-1, with 7 bases that match TRBD1. Germline V gives CDR1 MNHNS, CDR2 SASEGT. Trimming took 7 bases from V and 3 from J; bases not matched to a gene: 6. This CDR3 contains 14 residues. The CDR3 nucleotides are TGTGCCAGCAACAGGGACAGCCCCAATCAGCCCCAGCATTTT. Translation gives CASNRDSPNQPQHF.

This rearrangement joins TRBV20-1 to TRBJ2-7; D perhaps matches TRBD1 (6 bases). This CDR3 region has 12 residues. V was cut by 6 bases and J by 4 bases, with 13 bases left in between. Germline-derived CDR1 and CDR2 are DFQATT and SNEGSKA (reference sequence). The CDR3 nucleotides are TGCAGTGCCGCCCTGGGGGCATACGAGCAGTACTTC. Amino acid sequence: CSAALGAYEQYF.

CDR3 loop: CASSEAGVGYNEQFF. The CDR3 region has the DNA TGTGCCAGCAGTGAAGCGGGAGTGGGCTACAATGAGCAGTTCTTC. This chain uses TRBV2 with TRBJ2-1; D perhaps matches TRBD2 (5 bases). The V gene lost 0 bases and the J gene lost 3 bases, with 9 bases spanning the gap. The CDR3 contains 15 residues. The V gene's germline CDR1 is SNHLY and CDR2 FYNNEI. The full variable domain, in which reference TRBV2 and TRBJ2-1 provide the parts outside the CDR3, is EPEVTQTPSHQVTQMGQEVILRCVPISNHLYFYWYRQILGQKVEFLVSFYNNEISEKSEIFDDQFSVERPDGSNFTLKIRSTKLEDSAMYFCASSEAGVGYNEQFFGPGTRLTVL.

This clone has just one count. The J gene is TRBJ2-1, the V gene TRBV20-1; D is undetermined. Between the trimmed V and J ends, which lost 3 bases and 5 bases, there was a span of 11 bases. The CDR3 length is 13 residues. Germline assignment: CDR1 DFQATT and CDR2 SNEGSKA (reference sequence). As DNA, the CDR3 is TGCAGTGCTAGGGACGGCTTACACAATGAGCAGTTCTTC. Amino acid sequence: CSARDGLHNEQFF.

This clone has only a few counts. J is TRBJ1-1 and V is TRBV12-3 or TRBV12-4, with 8 bases lining up with TRBD1. The CDR3 runs 15 residues. V gave up 5 bases and J gave up 7 bases; unmatched junction bases: 12. This CDR3 reads CASSPRTGSPFEAFF. The CDR3 region has the DNA TGTGCCAGCAGTCCCCGGACAGGGTCTCCCTTTGAAGCTTTCTTT.

This clone turned up a few times. The chain has TRBV20-1 and TRBJ2-7, with TRBD2 identical over 8 bases. The CDR3 length is 15 residues. Germline CDR1 DFQATT, CDR2 SNEGSKA (reference sequence). The CDR3 nucleotides are TGCAGTGCTAGTGGGGCTAGCGGGCAAACCTACGAGCTGTACGTC. Amino acid sequence: CSASGASGQTYELYV.

This clone occurred a few times. The rearrangement joins TRBV6-2 or TRBV6-3 to TRBJ2-3, with D hard to call. The length of the CDR3 is 13 residues. Trimming cost V 7 bases and J 0 bases, with 8 bases left between them. CDR1 MNHEY and CDR2 SVGEGT come from the germline V gene. The DNA for the CDR3 is TGTGCCAGCACCCTACAGAGCACAGATACGCAGTATTTT. The encoded protein is CASTLQSTDTQYF.

The chain couples TRBV20-1 to TRBJ1-6; D possibly corresponds to TRBD1 (6 bases). Germline V CDR1 and CDR2: DFQATT, SNEGSKA (reference sequence). The CDR3 extends over 14 amino acids. Between the trimmed V and J ends, which lost 3 bases and 10 bases, there was a span of 16 bases. CDR3 sequence reads: CSARGTGWGSPLHF. CDR3 nucleotide sequence: TGCAGTGCTAGGGGAACAGGGTGGGGATCACCCCTCCACTTT.

This clone was seen only a few times. V usage is TRBV20-1 and J usage is TRBJ2-7, with a weak D call TRBD2 (5 bases). The CDR3 spans 11 residues. With 3 bases removed from V and 3 bases from J, the gap between germline ends came to 6 bases. Per the germline V gene, CDR1 is DFQATT and CDR2 is SNEGSKA (reference sequence). This CDR3 is CSARGVYEQYF. In nucleotides, the CDR3 is TGCAGTGCTAGGGGAGTCTACGAGCAGTACTTC.

The rearrangement uses TRBV20-1 and TRBJ1-2; D gene ambiguous. V was pared by 1 base and J by 1 base, with 10 bases between. Looked up from germline, CDR1 is DFQATT and CDR2 is SNEGSKA (reference sequence). This CDR3 has 14 amino acids. CDR3 amino acids: CSARGGDINYGYTF. In DNA, the CDR3 is TGCAGTGCTAGAGGAGGTGATATTAACTATGGCTACACCTTC.

This clone has more than one count but fewer than ten. This sequence joins TRBV28 and TRBJ1-1, with D perhaps matching TRBD1 (6 bases). Looked up from germline, CDR1 is MDHEN and CDR2 is SYDVKM. The CDR3 has 14 residues. The ends were cut back, 7 bases at V and 5 bases at J, with 17 bases in the middle. CDR3 amino acids: CASTPRAGVTEAFF. CDR3 DNA: TGTGCCAGCACCCCCCGGGCAGGGGTAACTGAAGCTTTCTTT.

The chain couples TRBV6-1 to TRBJ2-7; 7 bases match TRBD2. Unmatched junction bases numbered 8, after V lost 6 bases and J lost 0 bases. The V gene's germline CDR1 is MNHNS and CDR2 SASEGT. CDR3 length: 15 amino acids. The CDR3 loop is CASSRTSAVSYEQYF. The CDR3 DNA reads as TGTGCCAGCAGCCGAACTAGCGCGGTCTCCTACGAGCAGTACTTC.

This clone is classed as medium-sized (0.01 to 0.1%). This CDR3 reads CASRPISQPQHF. The CDR3 region has the DNA TGTGCCAGTAGACCGATAAGTCAGCCCCAGCATTTT. The chain recombines TRBV28 with TRBJ1-5; no firm D call. CDR3 size: 12 residues. Germline V gene data show CDR1 as MDHEN and CDR2 as SYDVKM. V lost 9 bases and J 6 bases, leaving 12 bases between the germline ends.

This chain joins TRBV6-1 and TRBJ2-1; the D is unclear. Trimming removed 7 bases at V and 7 bases at J, with 11 bases between. The CDR3 extends over 12 amino acids. Germline V gene data show CDR1 as MNHNS and CDR2 as SASEGT. The CDR3 loop is CASKNRLNEQFF. The DNA for the CDR3 is TGTGCCAGCAAAAACCGACTTAATGAGCAGTTCTTC.